This T cell receptor (beta chain) stems from a study of sequential checkpoint blockade in melanoma. Clones were read by immunoSEQ multiplex PCR, and TCRdb kept only the in-frame ones, dropping some. The top ten hold approximately 17% of the sample, which has about 18,000 clones, under 75% seen once. Germline V CDR1 and CDR2: SGHDT, YYEEEE. V was clipped by 2 bases and J by 11 bases; unmatched bases: 8. The CDR3 sequence is 14 residues long. This clone turned up a few times. Treatment given: randomized to nivolumab then ipilimumab (arm A) or the reverse (arm B). This sequence originates from a human donor with melanoma. Sample: CD8+ T cells sorted from blood (inferred from file names), taken from a patient given nivolumab and ipilimumab in sequence. The chain has TRBV5-6 and TRBJ1-1; 11 bases line up with TRBD1. As DNA, the CDR3 is TGTGCCAGCAGCTTTGGGACAGGGGGGTTTCGGGCTTTCTTT. Amino acids: CASSFGTGGFRAFF.